This entry lists 23 T cell receptor beta chains sequenced from one sample in a study of breast tumors, draining lymph nodes, adjacent tissues (dated by TCRdb to the mid-2010s). Lymph node samples were obtained from the axillary draining lymph nodes of breast cancer patients. Libraries were made using multiplex PCR. The sequencer listed for this sample is Illumina HiSeq 2000. The raw public data were reprocessed by TCRdb itself: fastp quality trimming at Q25, MiXCR clonotype calling, in-frame beta chains only. A single entry per CDR3 protein holds the most common genes and DNA from its merged rows. Recorded for this sample are approximately 88,000 distinct CDR3 sequences; roughly 30% of them occurred a single time. 8.1% of the sample lies in the top ten. Sequencing was carried out using axillary lymph node tissue. Receptors were obtained from a female donor with breast cancer. Some clones in this sample may be carry-over from other donors' samples.

This clonotype was seen many times. The chain has TRBV27 and TRBJ2-7; 12 bases fit TRBD2. There are 15 residues in the CDR3. Germline V gene sequence: CDR1 MNHEY, CDR2 SMNVEV (reference sequence). V lost 2 bases and J lost 5; bases outside the gene matches: 4. The CDR3: CASSLSGLAGNEQYF. CDR3 DNA sequence: TGTGCCAGCAGTTTAAGCGGACTAGCGGGAAACGAGCAGTACTTC.

This clonotype was detected only a few times. The rearrangement uses TRBV27 and TRBJ1-1, with D possibly being TRBD1 (5 bases). Trimming took off 4 bases at V and 3 bases at J, with 12 bases between the two ends. From germline, CDR1 is MNHEY and CDR2 SMNVEV (reference sequence). The CDR3 totals 14 residues. The CDR3 bases are TGTGCCAGCAGTTACAGGTCAGCCCACACTGAAGCTTTCTTT. Protein sequence: CASSYRSAHTEAFF.

This clonotype was seen many times. The chain uses TRBV2 and TRBJ2-1, with TRBD2 identical over 13 bases. Per germline, CDR1 SNHLY and CDR2 FYNNEI. This CDR3 comprises 15 residues. The V gene end was trimmed by 5 bases and the J gene end by 12 bases; junction bases not matched to a gene: 10. The CDR3 is CASSKLAGGPVVQFF. The CDR3 nucleotides are TGTGCCAGCAGTAAACTAGCGGGAGGGCCGGTGGTGCAGTTCTTC.

Many counts were recorded for this clonotype. The V and J genes are TRBV24-1 and TRBJ2-1; possibly TRBD1 for D (6 bases). The CDR3 contains 15 residues. V was pared by 3 bases and J by 4 bases, with 12 bases between. In germline, CDR1 is KGHDR, CDR2 SFDVKD. This CDR3 reads CATSDRQEVYNEQFF. CDR3 DNA: TGTGCCACCAGTGATAGACAGGAGGTTTACAATGAGCAGTTCTTC.

This clonotype occurred many times. The genes are TRBV19 and TRBJ2-1; the D gene is possibly TRBD2 (6 bases). Germline assignment: CDR1 LNHDA and CDR2 SQIVND (reference sequence). Between the trimmed V and J ends, which lost 9 bases and 7 bases, there was a span of 19 bases. The CDR3 is made up of 14 amino acids. CDR3 coding DNA: TGTGCCAGCCGTCGGACTACCCTTTCGAATGAGCAGTTCTTC. Translated: CASRRTTLSNEQFF.

This clonotype was observed at least ten times. The J gene is TRBJ2-7, the V gene TRBV20-1; 7 nucleotides match TRBD2. Losses at the gene ends were 3 bases for V and 3 bases for J; bases not matched to a gene: 5. The CDR3 is 13 residues long. Germline loops: CDR1 DFQATT, CDR2 SNEGSKA (reference sequence). The CDR3 DNA follows: TGCAGTGCTAGCCCGAGCGGGGTCTACGAGCAGTACTTC. This gives the protein CSASPSGVYEQYF.

This clonotype was picked up many times. The rearrangement joins TRBV7-2 to TRBJ1-5, with D perhaps TRBD1 (6 bases). CDR3 length: 17 amino acids. The V end was cut by 5 bases, the J end by 0 bases, with 17 bases between. Per the germline V gene, CDR1 is SGHTA and CDR2 is FQGNSA. The CDR3 protein is CASSGRGGGGSNQPQHF. The CDR3 DNA follows: TGTGCCAGCAGCGGACGGGGAGGGGGAGGTAGCAATCAGCCCCAGCATTTT.

This clonotype was detected many times. This rearrangement joins TRBV10-1 to TRBJ2-3; D ambiguous. Per the germline V gene, CDR1 is WNHNN and CDR2 is SYGVQD (reference sequence). V lost 7 bases and J 3 bases, leaving 14 bases between the germline ends. The CDR3 totals 14 residues. This chain's CDR3 is CASTQNLGTDTQYF. CDR3 coding DNA: TGCGCCAGCACGCAAAACCTCGGGACAGATACGCAGTATTTT.

The V and J genes are TRBV20-1 and TRBJ1-5; D possibly corresponds to TRBD1 (6 bases). V gave up 6 bases and J gave up 9 bases, with 21 bases separating them. Germline V CDR1 and CDR2: DFQATT, SNEGSKA (reference sequence). The CDR3 runs 14 residues. The CDR3 loop reads CSARGPGVDPPQHF. The CDR3 nucleotides read TGCAGTGCCAGGGGTCCGGGGGTCGATCCGCCCCAGCATTTT.

This clonotype was picked up many times. This chain connects TRBV7-2 to TRBJ2-7; TRBD2 matches 8 bases. Trimming at V came to 7 bases and at J to 3 bases, leaving 8 bases not matched to a gene. This CDR3 is 14 amino acids long. Germline loops: CDR1 SGHTA, CDR2 FQGNSA. CDR3 nucleotide sequence: TGTGCCAGCACCAAACCCGGGACTAGCTACGAGCAGTACTTC. Protein sequence: CASTKPGTSYEQYF.

Ten or more counts support this clonotype. This chain links TRBV7-9 with TRBJ2-3; no clear D. Germline CDR1 is SEHNR and CDR2 is FQNEAQ (reference sequence). The V and J ends lost 5 bases and 0 bases respectively, with 9 bases between them. The CDR3 extends over 14 amino acids. The chain's CDR3 is CASSPVLSTDTQYF. CDR3 sequence (DNA): TGTGCCAGCAGCCCCGTATTGAGCACAGATACGCAGTATTTT.

This clonotype was detected only a few times. The chain employs TRBV18 and TRBJ2-2; D is possibly TRBD1 (5 bases). The germline gives CDR1 KGHSH, CDR2 LQKENI. Trimming removed 3 bases from V and 0 bases from J, with 11 bases in between. The CDR3 runs 16 residues. CDR3 nucleotides: TGTGCCAGCTCACCCCCGCAGGGAACGAACACCGGGGAGCTGTTTTTT. Encoded protein: CASSPPQGTNTGELFF.

Details on this clonotype: A read error may produce the germline difference seen at one junction end. The V gene is TRBV29-1, the J gene TRBJ2-7; tentatively, D is TRBD2 (7 bases). Germline V gene sequence: CDR1 SQVTM, CDR2 ANQGSEA. The CDR3 is made up of 13 amino acids. CDR3 protein: CSVGTGGLFEQHF. CDR3 nucleotides: TGCAGCGTGGGGACGGGGGGCCTTTTCGAGCAGCACTTC.

The chain uses TRBV7-2 and TRBJ2-1, with 7 bases matching TRBD1. Per germline, CDR1 SGHTA and CDR2 FQGNSA. There are 19 residues in the CDR3. The junction had 20 bases not matched to a gene; V was cut back by 5 bases and J by 4 bases. CDR3 bases: TGTGCCAGCAGCCCACTCTGGTCCAGCAGCACGGGACAGTACAATGAGCAGTTCTTC. As protein: CASSPLWSSSTGQYNEQFF. The complete variable domain, with remaining parts taken from reference TRBV7-2 and TRBJ2-1, reads GAGVSQSPSNKVTEKGKDVELRCDPISGHTALYWYRQSLGQGLEFLIYFQGNSAPDKSGLPSDRFSAERTGGSVSTLTIQRTQQEDSAVYLCASSPLWSSSTGQYNEQFFGPGTRLTVL.

The V gene is TRBV10-2, the J gene TRBJ1-6; D is perhaps TRBD1 (5 bases). In germline, CDR1 is WSHSY, CDR2 SAAADI. The V gene lost 7 bases and the J gene lost 8 bases, with 15 bases spanning the gap. CDR3 length equals 14 residues. The CDR3 loop is CASNRGQEDSPLHF. The CDR3 DNA reads TGCGCCAGCAATCGGGGCCAGGAGGATTCACCCCTCCACTTT.

This clonotype was counted ten times or more. The gene calls are TRBV12-3 or TRBV12-4 and TRBJ2-1; 15 positions agree with TRBD2. Unmatched junction bases numbered 7, after V lost 7 bases and J lost 0 bases. The CDR3 is 18 residues long. The CDR3 is CASTGGLAGGSSYNEQFF. The DNA for the CDR3 is TGTGCCAGCACCGGAGGACTAGCGGGGGGGAGCTCCTACAATGAGCAGTTCTTC.

Comment on this clonotype: Sequence at one end of the junction differs from germline and may be a read error. The chain employs TRBV5-8 and TRBJ1-2; D call uncertain. This CDR3 comprises 10 residues. Germline CDR1 and CDR2: SGHTS and YDEGEE. CDR3 in amino acids: CASRGLGSTF. The CDR3 nucleotides are TGCGCCAGCCGAGGCCTTGGCTCCACCTTC. The complete variable domain, with remaining parts taken from reference TRBV5-8 and TRBJ1-2, reads EAGVTQSPTHLIKTRGQQATLRCSPISGHTSVYWYQQALGLGLQFLLWYDEGEERNRGNFPPRFSGRQFPNYSSELNVNALELEDSALYLCASRGLGSTFGSGTRLTVV.

This clonotype was recorded at least ten times. CDR3 region: CASSFRENIQYF. The CDR3 region has the DNA TGTGCCAGCAGCTTTAGAGAAAACATTCAGTACTTC. V gene TRBV11-3 combines with J gene TRBJ2-4; the D is unclear. Trimming took 3 bases from V and 5 from J, leaving 5 bases between them. The CDR3 covers 12 residues. Germline assignment: CDR1 SGHNT and CDR2 YENEEA.

At least ten counts were recorded for this clonotype. CDR3 protein: CSVREGQETQYF. CDR3 nucleotide sequence: TGCAGTGTCCGGGAGGGCCAAGAGACCCAGTACTTC. The chain is built from TRBV20-1 and TRBJ2-5; 8 bases line up with TRBD2. V dropped 7 bases and J dropped 1; count of bases not matched to a gene: 2. The CDR3 has 12 amino acids. Germline V gene data show CDR1 as DFQATT and CDR2 as SNEGSKA (reference sequence).

This clonotype was counted many times. The V and J genes are TRBV4-3 and TRBJ2-1; maybe TRBD1 (6 bases). Trimming pared 0 bases from V and 5 bases from J, leaving 11 bases between. Germline V CDR1 and CDR2: LGHNA, YSLEER. CDR3 length equals 15 residues. The CDR3 nucleotides read TGCGCCAGCAGCCAAGAAAAGGACAGACACAATGAGCAGTTCTTC. This codes for CASSQEKDRHNEQFF.

Only one count was recorded for this clonotype. The junction shows a germline mismatch at one end, possibly a read error. This chain uses TRBV24-1 with TRBJ2-7, with TRBD1 matching 9 bases. Looked up from germline, CDR1 is KGHDR and CDR2 is SFDVKD. The CDR3 has 15 amino acids. In nucleotides, the CDR3 is TGTGCCAGCAGTGTAAACAGGGGGCCCAACTACGAGCAGTACTTC. As protein: CASSVNRGPNYEQYF.

Ten or more counts support this clonotype. The V call is TRBV13, the J call TRBJ2-4, with D uncertain. The CDR3 extends over 16 amino acids. The V gene lost 0 bases and the J gene lost 0 bases, with 9 bases spanning the gap. Per germline, CDR1 PRHDT and CDR2 FYEKMQ (reference sequence). CDR3 in amino acids: CASSLGDLLAKNIQYF. The CDR3, as DNA: TGTGCCAGCAGCTTAGGAGATTTACTAGCCAAAAACATTCAGTACTTC.

The chain combines TRBV6-1 with TRBJ1-2; D is undetermined. This CDR3 is built from 14 residues. V shed 5 bases and J shed 7 bases, with 17 bases lying between them. Germline values: CDR1 MNHNS, CDR2 SASEGT. The CDR3 loop is CASSHYGSLGGYTF. In DNA form, the CDR3 reads TGTGCCAGCAGTCACTACGGGTCCCTGGGTGGCTACACCTTC.